The rows below give T cell receptor beta chains drawn from one sample of a study of molecular identifiers for immune sequencing clone quantification. From the PCR reads, TCRdb called clonotypes with MiXCR, one entry per CDR3 protein. The sample yields 38,000 or so distinct CDR3 sequences, 18% seen once. Material: naive CD8+ T cells from blood, with Jurkat cell RNA spiked in. These receptors all stem from a human donor in good health. Some libraries in this study had Jurkat cell RNA spiked in. The conserved cysteine and the conserved F or W are not part of the CDR3 here. Fields, in order: clone size, V gene, J gene, CDR3 length, CDR3 protein. For some rows the clone size is stated as once, few or many, or as a class when expanded; others skip it.

>many|TRBV4-1|TRBJ2-7|11
ASSQGAFSEQY
>many|TRBV6-5|TRBJ2-1|14
ASSYSSLAGGYEQF
>.|TRBV12-3/TRBV12-4|TRBJ2-1|10
ASSAQKWEQF
>many|TRBV20-1|TRBJ1-6|16
SARDDLGDSRYNSPLH
>many|TRBV27|TRBJ2-1|11
ASSFSSYNEQF
>many|TRBV9|TRBJ2-3|13
ASSVSGRGQDTQY
>many|TRBV5-1|TRBJ2-3|14
ASSSPGQGPTDTQY
>many|TRBV29-1|TRBJ2-2|14
SALTSGRTNTGELF
>.|TRBV5-1|TRBJ2-7|12
ASSSTSGGYEQY
>many|TRBV6-2/TRBV6-3|TRBJ2-5|13
ASSYGQSFQETQY
>.|TRBV5-6|TRBJ2-7|12
ASSLVGCPYEQY
>.|TRBV12-3/TRBV12-4|TRBJ2-7|11
ASSLAPSYEQY
>many|TRBV29-1|TRBJ2-3|11
SAEGVSADTQY
>many|TRBV6-5|TRBJ2-7|13
ASSYEGTGAYEQY
>many|TRBV7-9|TRBJ2-5|14
ASSLYPPAAQETQY
>.|TRBV5-8|TRBJ1-2|10
ASSPPLKGYT
>many|TRBV29-1|TRBJ2-7|13
SARTINGGAYEQY
>many|TRBV4-1|TRBJ2-7|16
ASSQERVGSTGSYEQY
>many|TRBV5-6|TRBJ2-1|13
ASSHREKTPNEQF
>many|TRBV2|TRBJ2-1|12
ASSEGVAGDEQF
>many|TRBV5-1|TRBJ1-1|17
ASSLVLVTGGAMNTEAF
>many|TRBV7-3|TRBJ2-7|12
ASSPSDLSYEQY
>many|TRBV28|TRBJ2-5|9
ASSEGETQY
>many|TRBV28|TRBJ2-7|13
ASTLGPGLSYEQY
>few|TRBV28|TRBJ2-7|13
ASSRLTDSHYEQY
>medium-sized|TRBV4-1|TRBJ1-4|13
ASSQRQPNNEKLF
>many|TRBV29-1|TRBJ1-1|15
SVGLWDSLIVNTEAF
>many|TRBV4-3|TRBJ2-2|15
ASSQESRGQWTGELF
>many|TRBV7-2|TRBJ2-5|11
ASSTVEGGTQY
>medium-sized|TRBV7-9|TRBJ2-1|14
ASSPKEGGPYNEQF
>few|TRBV7-8|TRBJ2-3|15
ASSYPLERVGETTQY
>many|TRBV6-5|TRBJ1-5|13
ASSYSGRVNQPQH
>many|TRBV12-3/TRBV12-4|TRBJ2-7|13
ASSGRDRNSYEQY
>many|TRBV28|TRBJ2-1|14
ASSSRLAILYNEQF
>.|TRBV25-1|TRBJ2-5|15
ASSEWLTGGLEETQY
>.|TRBV7-9|TRBJ2-1|14
ASSLAYGQGEVEQF
>few|TRBV28|TRBJ1-2|11
ASRALRGLGYT
>many|TRBV7-9|TRBJ2-7|12
ASRADSLPYEQY
>many|TRBV12-3/TRBV12-4|TRBJ1-2|11
ASSLRRDRGYT
>.|TRBV7-9|TRBJ2-1|13
ATHGWTSSYNEQF
>many|TRBV7-9|TRBJ2-7|9
ASSSLYEQY
>few|TRBV2|TRBJ1-1|11
ASRVIGNTEAF
>many|TRBV3-1|TRBJ1-2|13
ASSHGWAGVYGYT
>.|TRBV6-5|TRBJ2-3|13
ASSYSPEGTDTQY
>many|TRBV28|TRBJ2-1|13
ASSLGLAPRNEQF
>many|TRBV20-1|TRBJ2-7|11
SAIGDSPYEQY
>.|TRBV20-1|TRBJ2-1|15
SARDRTGGPLFGEQF
>.|TRBV27|TRBJ2-1|12
ASSLWRGVREQF
>many|TRBV7-3|TRBJ2-5|14
ASSLTSGRAGETQY
>many|TRBV7-8|TRBJ2-1|10
ASRGLVNEQF
>.|TRBV7-6|TRBJ2-5|12
ASSSRDYQETQY
>many|TRBV20-1|TRBJ2-1|12
SANLAPSYNEQF
>.|TRBV20-1|TRBJ2-3|14
SARDGGRGGTDTQY
>many|TRBV27|TRBJ2-7|14
ASSFSLAGASYEQY
>many|TRBV10-3|TRBJ1-5|11
AISEGTNQPQH